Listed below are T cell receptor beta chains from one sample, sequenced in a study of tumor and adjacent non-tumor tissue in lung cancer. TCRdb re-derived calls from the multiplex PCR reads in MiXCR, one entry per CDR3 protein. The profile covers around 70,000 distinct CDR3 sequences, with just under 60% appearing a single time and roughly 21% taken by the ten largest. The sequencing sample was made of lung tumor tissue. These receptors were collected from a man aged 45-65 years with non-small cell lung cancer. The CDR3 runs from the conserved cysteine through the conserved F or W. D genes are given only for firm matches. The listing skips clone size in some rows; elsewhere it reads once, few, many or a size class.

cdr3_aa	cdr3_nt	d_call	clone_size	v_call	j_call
CASSLSDGTFYGQYF	TGTGCCAGTAGCTTATCGGACGGGACCTTCTACGGGCAGTACTTC	NA	NA	TRBV7-8	TRBJ2-7
CASSEFRGRDQPQHF	TGCGCCAGCAGTGAGTTCAGGGGGCGCGATCAGCCCCAGCATTTT	TRBD1	many	TRBV10-1	TRBJ1-5
CASSSGQVSTDTQYF	TGCGCCAGCAGCTCCGGACAGGTTAGCACAGATACGCAGTATTTT	TRBD1	NA	TRBV5-1	TRBJ2-3
CASSFWGYNEQFF	TGTGCCAGCAGTTTCTGGGGGTACAATGAGCAGTTCTTC	NA	many	TRBV28	TRBJ2-1
CASSQDRDGAETQYF	TGCGCCAGCAGCCAAGATCGGGACGGGGCCGAGACCCAGTACTTC	NA	NA	TRBV4-1	TRBJ2-5
CARSDWDAGELFF	TGTGCCAGGAGTGACTGGGACGCCGGGGAGCTGTTTTTT	NA	NA	TRBV6-1	TRBJ2-2
CASLTGNQETQYF	TGTGCCAGCTTGACAGGAAACCAAGAGACCCAGTACTTC	NA	many	TRBV28	TRBJ2-5
CASSLLERGAATHTQYF	TGCGCCAGCAGCCTCCTAGAAAGGGGGGCAGCGACACATACGCAGTATTTT	NA	few	TRBV4-1	TRBJ2-3
CDSRRGNSPLHF	TGTGACAGCCGCAGGGGTAATTCACCCCTCCATTTT	NA	once	TRBV6-2/TRBV6-3	TRBJ1-6
CASSLGRPGGGNTIYF	TGCGCCAGCAGCTTGGGGAGGCCAGGTGGAGGAAACACCATATATTTT	NA	few	TRBV5-1	TRBJ1-3
CAVRPTSGEANEQYF	TGTGCCGTCAGGCCGACTAGCGGGGAGGCTAACGAGCAGTACTTC	TRBD2	NA	TRBV10-3	TRBJ2-7
CAISRQSGRWNEQFF	TGTGCCATCAGTCGCCAGTCCGGGCGTTGGAATGAGCAGTTCTTC	NA	NA	TRBV6-4	TRBJ2-1
CTNSRDSPSTEAFF	TGTACCAACAGCCGCGACAGCCCAAGCACTGAAGCTTTCTTT	NA	NA	TRBV11-1	TRBJ1-1
CVSSPNLGKTQYF	TGTGTCAGCAGCCCCAACCTAGGGAAGACCCAGTACTTC	NA	NA	TRBV11-2	TRBJ2-5
CASSQGNLPGGRYEQFF	TGTGCCAGCAGCCAAGGGAACTTGCCGGGGGGGCGATATGAGCAGTTCTTC	TRBD2	NA	TRBV4-2	TRBJ2-1
CASRSATNTGDLFF	TGTGCCAGCAGAAGCGCCACGAATACCGGGGACCTGTTTTTT	NA	NA	TRBV2	TRBJ2-2
CASSRTGSSYDQYF	TGTGCCAGCAGCCGGACAGGAAGCTCCTACGATCAGTACTTC	TRBD1	NA	TRBV7-9	TRBJ2-7
CASSVERKDNAQFF	TGTGCCAGCAGCGTAGAACGGAAAGACAATGCGCAGTTCTTC	NA	NA	TRBV11-1	TRBJ2-1
CASSLEALGTNEKLFF	TGTGCCAGCAGCTTGGAGGCACTGGGAACTAATGAAAAACTGTTTTTT	NA	many	TRBV5-6	TRBJ1-4
CSSSPLQGGDNEQFF	TGTTCCAGCAGTCCCCTCCAGGGCGGAGACAATGAGCAGTTCTTC	NA	NA	TRBV6-6	TRBJ2-1
CAISLTVNTGELFF	TGTGCCATCAGTTTGACAGTGAACACCGGGGAGCTGTTTTTT	NA	many	TRBV10-3	TRBJ2-2
CASQDRPPPWEQYF	TGTGCCAGCCAGGACCGACCCCCTCCCTGGGAGCAGTACTTC	NA	many	TRBV28	TRBJ2-7
CANSDGATSTDTQYF	TGCGCCAACAGTGACGGGGCAACCAGTACAGATACGCAGTATTTT	NA	NA	TRBV10-1	TRBJ2-3
CSVEPLQAGVRNEQFF	TGCAGCGTTGAACCGCTTCAGGCGGGAGTGAGGAATGAGCAGTTCTTC	TRBD2	NA	TRBV29-1	TRBJ2-1
CASSSPGPGEQYF	TGTGCCAGCAGTTCTCCGGGGCCCGGTGAGCAGTACTTC	NA	NA	TRBV12-3/TRBV12-4	TRBJ2-7
CASRDTGTTYEQYF	TGTGCCAGCAGGGATACAGGGACGACCTACGAGCAGTACTTC	NA	NA	TRBV6-1	TRBJ2-7
CASSQDLYNGPVEGGYTF	TGCGCCAGCAGCCAAGATCTCTACAATGGCCCGGTTGAAGGAGGCTACACCTTC	NA	many	TRBV4-1	TRBJ1-2
CASSGANGTYGQYF	TGTGCCAGCTCCGGGGCTAACGGGACCTACGGGCAGTACTTC	NA	NA	TRBV5-5	TRBJ2-7
CVSRTSGGRDTQYF	TGTGTCAGCCGGACTAGCGGGGGGCGGGATACGCAGTATTTT	TRBD2	NA	TRBV7-9	TRBJ2-3